Detailed here is one T cell receptor beta chain. Its antigen remains unidentified. The sample originates from a study of cytomegalovirus exposure and HLA in healthy donors. Study-wide findings and caveats: For most TCR beta V segments, an earlier analysis put the productive rate at about 87% or about 30% of the time. Some V segments, including TRBV6-2 and TRBV6-3, were excluded as indistinguishable.

The PCR used 60 Vbeta and 13 Jbeta primers. Clones were sequenced by immunoSEQ multiplex PCR, and TCRdb holds only the in-frame ones, with some missing. The table has some 190,000 clones, 76% seen once. Germline assignment: CDR1 MNHNY and CDR2 SVGAGI (reference sequence). CDR3 length equals 14 residues. V was pared by 4 bases and J by 7 bases, with 7 bases of the junction left unmatched. This receptor was identified in a woman in her twenties or thirties in good health and CMV-seropositive. The source material was PBMCs. The chain combines TRBV6-6 with TRBJ2-7; 10 bases fit TRBD1. CDR3 amino acids: CASSLDRGPEEQYF. The DNA for the CDR3 is TGTGCCAGCAGTTTAGACAGGGGGCCGGAAGAGCAGTACTTC.